The source of this T cell receptor beta chain is a study of T cell therapy after organ transplantation. Overall study findings and caveats: In nonresponders, large pretherapy expansions changed minimally after therapy.

The CDR3 consists of 15 residues. J lost 4 bases, V lost 3 bases, and 5 bases had no gene match. Looked up from germline, CDR1 is MNHEY and CDR2 is SVGAGI. Profiled with immunoSEQ multiplex PCR; TCRdb holds only in-frame clones, not every one. This table holds approximately 1,900 clones, 91% found once. This clone was detected a few times. The antigen remains unidentified. The sequencing used CD8+ T cells from blood, collected before autologous CMV-specific T cell therapy. The V call is TRBV6-5, the J call TRBJ2-7; 11 nucleotides match TRBD2. This TCR was sampled from a human patient who had received a solid organ transplant and had CMV disease. CDR3 loop: CASSYGASGRYEQYF. CDR3 DNA sequence: TGTGCCAGCAGTTATGGCGCTAGCGGGAGGTACGAGCAGTACTTC.